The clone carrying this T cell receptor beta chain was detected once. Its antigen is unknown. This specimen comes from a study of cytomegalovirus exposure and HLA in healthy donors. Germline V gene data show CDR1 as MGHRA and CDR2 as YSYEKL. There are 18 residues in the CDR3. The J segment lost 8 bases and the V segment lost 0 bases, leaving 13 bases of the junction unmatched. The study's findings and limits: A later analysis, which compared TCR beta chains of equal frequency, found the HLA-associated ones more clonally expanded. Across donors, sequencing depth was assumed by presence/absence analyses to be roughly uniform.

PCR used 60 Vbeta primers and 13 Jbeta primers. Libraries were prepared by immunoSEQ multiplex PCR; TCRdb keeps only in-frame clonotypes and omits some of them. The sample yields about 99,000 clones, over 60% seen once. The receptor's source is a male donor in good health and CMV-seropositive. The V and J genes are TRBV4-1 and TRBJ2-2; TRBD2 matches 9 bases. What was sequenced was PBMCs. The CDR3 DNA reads TGCGCCAGCAGCCAAGATGCGCCTAGCGGGGCTCTAGGGGGGGAGCTGTTTTTT. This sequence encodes CASSQDAPSGALGGELFF.